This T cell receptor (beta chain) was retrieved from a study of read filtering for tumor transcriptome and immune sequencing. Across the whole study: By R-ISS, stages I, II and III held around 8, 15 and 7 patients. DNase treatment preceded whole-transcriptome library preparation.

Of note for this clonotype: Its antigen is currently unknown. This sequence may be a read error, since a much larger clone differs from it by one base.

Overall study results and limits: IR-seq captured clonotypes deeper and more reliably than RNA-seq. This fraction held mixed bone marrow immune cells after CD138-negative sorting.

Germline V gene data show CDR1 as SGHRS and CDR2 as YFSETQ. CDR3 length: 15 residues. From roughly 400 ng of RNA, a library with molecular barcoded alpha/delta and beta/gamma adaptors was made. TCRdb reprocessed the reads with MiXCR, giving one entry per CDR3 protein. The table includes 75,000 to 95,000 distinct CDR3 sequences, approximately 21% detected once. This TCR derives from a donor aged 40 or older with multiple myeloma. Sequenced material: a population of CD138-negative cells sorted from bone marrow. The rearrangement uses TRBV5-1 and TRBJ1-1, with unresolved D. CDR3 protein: CASGLGLGVDTEAFF. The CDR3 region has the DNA TGCGCCAGCGGCTTGGGTCTCGGAGTGGACACTGAAGCTTTCTTT.